The present entry profiles one T cell receptor (beta chain) with its context. What antigen it recognizes has not been identified. Per-nucleotide qualities are absent, and no much larger clonotype sits a single base away. These data come from a study of shared clonotypes between healthy human individuals (dated by TCRdb to between 2020 and 2021). Describing the broader study: Three men and two women, aged 18 to 49 years, made up the cohort. Libraries were prepared and TCR repertoires were sequenced by different laboratories using diverse techniques, in order to increase sequencing depth and limit assay-specific biases. The study deeply sequenced blood TCR repertoires of several healthy adults to estimate repertoire size and the extent of clonotype sharing between individuals. Each donor's leukapheresis produced roughly between roughly 0.9 and 8.9 billion PBMCs.

Including cysteine and phenylalanine, the CDR3 has 16 amino acids. CDR3 DNA is the only sequence kept; it has 48 bases, read in frame from the first base. The V and J ends are trimmed by 3 bases and 7 bases, leaving 19 bases between them. CDR1 and CDR2, looked up from the germline V gene (reference sequence), are MNHEY and SMNVEV. Here is what the overall study found, with its caveats: Sampling was restricted to blood, and TCR repertoires in tissues likely differ from the TCR repertoires found in blood. Pairwise subsampling indicated that sequencing depth was expected to affect the degree of clonotype sharing among donors. The genetic and exposure-history diversity represented was limited by the small number of donors.

TCR CDR3 regions were amplified from genomic DNA by multiplex PCR using the deep immunoSEQ assay. Extracted genomic DNA from each cell subset was distributed evenly across all wells of several immunoSEQ 96-well plates, and each plate was treated as a replicate. For unsorted PBMC, around 300 ng genomic DNA, equal to roughly 33,000 T cell genomes, was loaded into each replicate PCR. Genomic DNA from unsorted PBMC was sequenced over ten immunoSEQ deep assay plates. Purified libraries were measured with a Qubit 3.0 fluorometer, size-checked on a Bioanalyzer 2100, and measured again with the KAPA Library Quantification kit. A separate single-read 150-cycle Illumina NextSeq 550 flow cell was used to sequence each immunoSEQ 96-well plate. The study's own analysis went as follows. Because only junctional sequences without quality scores were contained in the immunoSEQ output, filtering matching that applied to full-length reads could not be performed. To assign V/J genes and CDR3, sequences were annotated against IMGT germline references using PyIR, a Python wrapper for IgBLAST v1.9. Reads were filtered out if the reads had weak V/J assignments (E-value above 1e-6), no CDR3, stop codons, out-of-frame junctions, or ambiguous translated residues. V3J clonotypes were defined as sequences sharing an identical inferred V gene, J gene, and CDR3 amino acid sequence. Percentage overlap between repertoires was computed as shared unique clonotypes divided by the size of the smaller repertoire. Repertoire richness was assessed with RTK rarefaction, the Chao1 estimator, and Recon v2.1 estimates of unobserved clonotypes. Imported from immuneACCESS, the table was reduced by TCRdb to in-frame sequences with V and J called. These copies leave out some clones; in studies compared against another copy, an unresolved V gene accounts for under half, and the cause of the remainder is not known. The D gene and trimming were derived from the DNA, and the V and J assignments and clone size from that table. For this sample the table gives 490,000 or so clones, of which about 80% were detected only once. The ten largest make up about 12% of the sample.

Healthy HIV-negative adults with no recently reported acute infections or vaccinations were included as donors. Every donor was a Caucasian adult living in Nashville, Tennessee, USA. For unsorted samples, roughly 90 million PBMCs were counted, and genomic DNA was extracted using the QIAamp DNA Blood Mini kit. Blood was obtained by leukapheresis, after which PBMCs were separated by Ficoll-Histopaque density gradient centrifugation and cryopreserved in liquid nitrogen vapor phase. The sequence was obtained from a woman aged 40 to 50 in good health. Some clones in this sample may be carry-over from other donors' samples. The sample comprised PBMCs. The chain joins TRBV27 to TRBJ1-5; a tentative D match to TRBD1 spans 6 bases. This receptor carries the CDR3 CASSFSWGGSGQPQHF. DNA sequence: TGTGCCAGCAGTTTCTCGTGGGGGGGCTCAGGGCAGCCCCAGCATTTT.